The present TCR beta chain was sequenced within a study of T cell responses to AZD1222 COVID-19 vaccine. Study outcomes and limitations: Regions 160-218 and 743-854 held dominance among vaccine-associated CD4 TCRs, which spanned spike.

V lost 2 bases and J lost 5, with 12 bases in between. This CDR3 comprises 14 residues. Germline CDR1 is MNHNY and CDR2 is SVGAGI (reference sequence). A remark on this clone: The antigen is undetermined.

Assay: immunoSEQ multiplex PCR; the TCRdb copy retains only in-frame clones and omits some. Among roughly 110,000 clones listed, about 90% were seen once. The chain uses TRBV6-6 and TRBJ1-1; D not resolved. This receptor was identified in an adult in good health. The sample in question was peripheral blood, obtained on day 0 of AZD1222 vaccination. DNA of the CDR3: TGTGCCAGCAGTTACAATGGTGTTAGGACTGAAGCTTTCTTT. It translates to CASSYNGVRTEAFF.